Listed here is a single TCR beta chain. The CDR3 consists of 13 residues. The junction had 3 bases not matched to a gene; V was cut back by 4 bases and J by 4 bases. Germline V gene lookup returns CDR1 LGHDT and CDR2 YNNKEL (reference sequence). The data stem from a study of blood T cell repertoires in COVID-19. For the study at large: Material from acute and convalescent COVID-19 was sourced from the United States, Italy and Spain. Nucleic acid was either cDNA or gDNA, and it came from T cells, B-cell-depleted T cells, or PBMCs.

One Seattle source followed patients from active infection through their disease course. Produced via immunoSEQ multiplex PCR; TCRdb's table is partial and in-frame only. The sample includes 100,000 to 150,000 clones, about 89% of them seen just once. The gene calls are TRBV3-1 (or the pseudogene TRBV3-2) and TRBJ1-1; 7 bases agree with TRBD1. The receptor was derived from a man aged 55 to 69 with COVID-19, enrolled during active disease. Sequences were obtained from peripheral blood. The CDR3 loop reads CASSRTGATEAFF. Here the CDR3 DNA reads TGTGCCAGCAGCCGGACAGGAGCCACTGAAGCTTTCTTT.